The 30 T cell receptor beta chains reported below all come from one sample, sequenced in a study of shared clonotypes between healthy human individuals (dated by TCRdb to about 2020). The method behind the library was the immunoSEQ multiplex PCR assay. The clones in this table, taken by TCRdb from immuneACCESS, are in-frame only. Not every clone is retained; where verified, under half of the shortfall comes from an unresolved V gene, and the cause of the rest is unknown. For this sample the table gives around 1.6 million clones, of which approximately 98% were detected only once. Jointly, the top ten make up about 0.45% of the sample. Sequenced input: naive CD4+ T cells sorted from blood. The cell subset or site label here, explained by the study, means: CD45RA+ positively selected. These receptors came from a man between 25 and 39 years old in good health.

This chain links TRBV18 with TRBJ2-2; 11 nucleotides align to TRBD2. After removal of 3 bases from V and 4 bases from J, the junction contained 10 bases not matched to a gene. CDR3 length: 18 amino acids. Germline-derived CDR1 and CDR2 are KGHSH and LQKENI. CDR3 protein: CASSPLLAGDVGTGELFF. Here the CDR3 DNA reads TGTGCCAGCTCACCGTTACTAGCGGGAGACGTGGGCACCGGGGAGCTGTTTTTT.

Remarks on this clone: This CDR3 is also generated by other DNA sequences in the sample. This sequence joins TRBV19 and TRBJ2-2; D remains unclear. Germline values: CDR1 LNHDA, CDR2 SQIVND (reference sequence). Trimming left V 2 bases short and J 5 bases short, with 3 bases between. The CDR3 contains 12 residues. The CDR3 loop is CASSILTGELFF. The DNA for the CDR3 is TGTGCCAGTAGTATACTGACCGGGGAGCTGTTTTTT.

This clone was recorded once. The chain carries TRBV5-8 and TRBJ1-1, with D maybe TRBD1 (5 bases). The CDR3 has 15 residues. Germline V gene lookup returns CDR1 SGHTS and CDR2 YDEGEE. Trimming left V 4 bases short and J 0 bases short, with 13 bases between. CDR3 sequence reads: CASSPRQIMNTEAFF. The CDR3 coding sequence is TGTGCCAGCAGCCCCAGACAGATTATGAACACTGAAGCTTTCTTT. Based on the CDR3 plus reference TRBV5-8 and TRBJ1-1, the full variable domain is EAGVTQSPTHLIKTRGQQATLRCSPISGHTSVYWYQQALGLGLQFLLWYDEGEERNRGNFPPRFSGRQFPNYSSELNVNALELEDSALYLCASSPRQIMNTEAFFGQGTRLTVV.

The genes are TRBV10-3 and TRBJ2-1; D possibly corresponds to TRBD2 (6 bases). V was cut by 9 bases and J by 5 bases, with 17 bases left in between. The CDR3 contains 14 residues. CDR1 is ENHRY and CDR2 is SYGVKD in the germline V gene. The CDR3 loop reads CAMSSDGINNEQFF. The CDR3 DNA reads TGTGCCATGTCTAGCGACGGTATTAACAATGAGCAGTTCTTC.

Notes on this clone: The germline gene is not matched at one end of the junction; a read error may be the cause. The chain recombines TRBV7-7 with TRBJ2-3; D is unclear. The germline V gene has CDR1 SSHAT and CDR2 FNYEAQ (reference sequence). The CDR3 runs to 13 residues. The CDR3 sequence: CASSLGLGDTQYF. The CDR3 DNA reads TGTGCTAGCAGCTTGGGTCTCGGAGATACGCAGTATTTT.

The rearrangement uses TRBV18 and TRBJ2-3; no reliable D call. V was pared by 3 bases and J by 6 bases, with 16 bases between. This CDR3 spans 15 amino acids. The germline V gene encodes CDR1 KGHSH and CDR2 LQKENI. CDR3: CASSPSSGFLDTQYF. The CDR3 nucleotides are TGTGCCAGCTCACCTTCCTCTGGGTTTTTGGATACGCAGTATTTT.

The rearrangement uses TRBV19 and TRBJ2-7, with 9 bases aligning to TRBD1. The V and J ends lost 10 bases and 4 bases, in that order; junction bases with no gene match: 5. The CDR3 is made up of 12 amino acids. CDR1 LNHDA and CDR2 SQIVND come from the germline V gene (reference sequence). DNA for the CDR3: TGTGCCACAAGGACAGGGGTATACGAGCAGTACTTC. The encoded protein is CATRTGVYEQYF.

The chain couples TRBV27 to TRBJ2-3; D remains ambiguous. Germline CDR1 reads MNHEY; CDR2 reads SMNVEV (reference sequence). Trimming took 5 bases from V and 6 from J, leaving 6 bases between them. This CDR3 has 11 residues. CDR3 coding DNA: TGTGCCAGCAGTGGATTGGATACGCAGTATTTT. Its protein product is CASSGLDTQYF.

This chain joins TRBV6-6 and TRBJ2-7, with 8 bases matching TRBD1. The junction had 2 bases not matched to a gene; V was cut back by 6 bases and J by 4 bases. This CDR3 region has 12 residues. Germline assignment: CDR1 MNHNY and CDR2 SVGAGI (reference sequence). The chain's CDR3 is CASSRQGYEQYF. DNA of the CDR3: TGTGCCAGCAGCCGACAGGGGTACGAGCAGTACTTC.

The rearrangement uses TRBV6-7 and TRBJ1-2, with D maybe TRBD1 (5 bases). TRBV6-7 is designated an ORF whose function remains uncertain. The V end was cut by 6 bases, the J end by 2 bases, with 16 bases between. The CDR3 contains 15 residues. The CDR3 sequence is CASRGGRQSNYGYTF. The CDR3 nucleotides read TGTGCCAGCAGGGGAGGGCGACAGTCAAACTATGGCTACACCTTC.

The gene calls are TRBV19 and TRBJ1-5, with TRBD1 matching over 7 bases. Germline lookup yields CDR1 LNHDA and CDR2 SQIVND (reference sequence). Trimming took 3 bases from V and 4 from J; bases not matched to a gene: 6. This CDR3 region has 15 residues. The CDR3 DNA sequence: TGTGCCAGTAGTATGACAGGGCCTACAAATCAGCCCCAGCATTTT. This sequence encodes CASSMTGPTNQPQHF.

The V gene is TRBV7-9, the J gene TRBJ1-1; no clear D. This CDR3 spans 13 amino acids. V lost 1 base, J lost 8 bases, and 11 bases lay in between. The germline gives CDR1 SEHNR, CDR2 FQNEAQ (reference sequence). CDR3 in amino acids: CASSLGEGLEAFF. CDR3 DNA: TGTGCCAGCAGCTTAGGTGAGGGCCTGGAAGCTTTCTTT.

As for this clone: Other DNA sequences of this sample code for an identical CDR3. The chain uses TRBV6-5 and TRBJ2-7; D is possibly TRBD1 or TRBD2 (7 bases each). V was shortened by 6 bases and J by 1 base, with 10 bases between the two germline ends. CDR1 and CDR2 (germline): MNHEY, SVGAGI. The CDR3 runs to 13 residues. Here the CDR3 DNA reads TGTGCCAGCAGCCAGGGGGGGTCCTACGAGCAGTACTTC. This translates into CASSQGGSYEQYF.

This CDR3 reads CASSRGQGIPNEQFF. In DNA form, the CDR3 reads TGTGCCAGCAGCCGGGGACAGGGCATTCCCAATGAGCAGTTCTTC. V usage is TRBV5-4 and J usage is TRBJ2-1, with TRBD1 identical over 9 bases. The V gene end was trimmed by 4 bases and the J gene end by 6 bases; junction bases not matched to a gene: 8. This CDR3 contains 15 residues. Looked up from germline, CDR1 is SGHNT and CDR2 is YYREEE (reference sequence).

A few counts support this clone. The chain recombines TRBV9 with TRBJ2-5; TRBD2 matches 13 bases. CDR1 is SGDLS and CDR2 is YYNGEE in the germline V gene. The CDR3 runs to 19 residues. Trimming removed 3 bases from V and 7 bases from J; junction bases left unmatched: 18. The DNA of the CDR3 is TGTGCCAGCAGCGCATCAGGGCGACTAGCGGGAGGACCAAGGACGACCCAGTACTTC. Amino acids: CASSASGRLAGGPRTTQYF.

J is TRBJ2-7 and V is TRBV19; D is possibly TRBD2 (7 bases). V dropped 5 bases and J dropped 4 bases, with 21 bases sitting between them. This CDR3 contains 16 residues. Per the germline V gene, CDR1 is LNHDA and CDR2 is SQIVND (reference sequence). DNA of the CDR3: TGTGCCAGTAGTCCTAGGGAGGGGGGATCGGCTTACGAGCAGTACTTC. It translates to CASSPREGGSAYEQYF. Full variable domain (rest looked up from reference TRBV19 and TRBJ2-7): DGGITQSPKYLFRKEGQNVTLSCEQNLNHDAMYWYRQDPGQGLRLIYYSQIVNDFQKGDIAEGYSVSREKKESFPLTVTSAQKNPTAFYLCASSPREGGSAYEQYFGPGTRLTVT.

The V call is TRBV11-2, the J call TRBJ2-5; 7 bases align to TRBD1. The junction had 7 bases not matched to a gene; V was cut back by 5 bases and J by 4 bases. This CDR3 is 14 amino acids long. Germline values: CDR1 SGHAT, CDR2 FQNNGV. The CDR3 DNA reads as TGTGCCAGCAGCATAGGGACAGTGGGAGAGACCCAGTACTTC. It yields the protein CASSIGTVGETQYF.

This rearrangement joins TRBV14 to TRBJ2-2; TRBD1 is a possible D gene (5 bases). This CDR3 contains 16 residues. V was clipped by 1 base and J by 0 bases, with 9 bases between them. CDR1 and CDR2 (germline): SGHDN, FVKESK. The CDR3 spells CASSQVRGSNTGELFF. As DNA, the CDR3 is TGTGCCAGCAGCCAAGTAAGGGGTTCGAACACCGGGGAGCTGTTTTTT.

This chain links TRBV18 with TRBJ2-2; 7 bases map to TRBD2. From germline, CDR1 is KGHSH and CDR2 LQKENI. V trimming: 3 bases; J trimming: 3 bases; junction bases outside the gene matches: 7. This CDR3 has 16 residues. The CDR3 is CASSPPAGRHTGELFF. The CDR3 DNA is TGTGCCAGCTCACCCCCAGCCGGGAGGCACACCGGGGAGCTGTTTTTT.

This clone was counted once. The chain carries TRBV7-6 and TRBJ1-4; D is perhaps TRBD1 (6 bases). Germline V gives CDR1 SGHVS, CDR2 FNYEAQ. V was pared by 5 bases and J by 2 bases, with 12 bases between. The CDR3 sequence is 15 residues long. DNA for the CDR3: TGTGCCAGCAGCCGAGCGGGGGGCACTAATGAAAAACTGTTTTTT. This sequence encodes CASSRAGGTNEKLFF.

With respect to this clone: Other DNA sequences in the sample encode the same CDR3. V gene TRBV6-5 combines with J gene TRBJ2-5; 8 nucleotides align to TRBD2. The trim removed 6 bases at V and 1 base at J, leaving 1 base unmatched. CDR1 MNHEY and CDR2 SVGAGI come from the germline V gene. The CDR3 totals 13 residues. The CDR3 region is CASRLAGQETQYF. The CDR3 nucleotides are TGTGCCAGCAGGCTAGCGGGCCAAGAGACCCAGTACTTC.

V is TRBV7-2 and J is TRBJ1-2; D is unclear. This CDR3 is 16 amino acids long. The germline CDR1 and CDR2 sequences are SGHTA and FQGNSA. V shed 3 bases and J shed 5 bases, with 19 bases lying between them. The DNA of the CDR3 is TGTGCCAGCAGCTTCCTCCCTACGGCAGAAGGGTATGGCTACACCTTC. It yields the protein CASSFLPTAEGYGYTF.

V gene TRBV5-1 combines with J gene TRBJ1-1; D is uncertain. The CDR3 has 13 residues. V shed 0 bases and J shed 8 bases, with 11 bases lying between them. The germline gives CDR1 SGHRS, CDR2 YFSETQ. The chain's CDR3 is CASSLVTAAEAFF. The CDR3 DNA follows: TGCGCCAGCAGCTTGGTTACGGCAGCCGAAGCTTTCTTT. Full variable domain (remainder filled in from reference TRBV5-1 and TRBJ1-1): KAGVTQTPRYLIKTRGQQVTLSCSPISGHRSVSWYQQTPGQGLQFLFEYFSETQRNKGNFPGRFSGRQFSNSRSEMNVSTLELGDSALYLCASSLVTAAEAFFGQGTRLTVV.

A single count supports this clone. The chain has TRBV2 and TRBJ2-3; a weak D match, TRBD1 (6 bases). In germline, CDR1 is SNHLY, CDR2 FYNNEI. This CDR3 contains 15 residues. Trimming shortened V by 5 bases and J by 3 bases, and 15 bases separated the two germline ends. The DNA for the CDR3 is TGTGCCAGCAGTTCGAACAGGGTTAGAACAGATACGCAGTATTTT. Its protein is CASSSNRVRTDTQYF. The whole variable domain, filled in from reference TRBV2 and TRBJ2-3, reads EPEVTQTPSHQVTQMGQEVILRCVPISNHLYFYWYRQILGQKVEFLVSFYNNEISEKSEIFDDQFSVERPDGSNFTLKIRSTKLEDSAMYFCASSSNRVRTDTQYFGPGTRLTVL.

Only one count was recorded for this clone. The chain links TRBV7-3 to TRBJ2-5; tentatively, D is TRBD2 (6 bases). Germline V gene lookup returns CDR1 SGHTA and CDR2 FQGTGA. V was pared by 5 bases and J by 5 bases, with 12 bases between. The CDR3 sequence is 13 residues long. The CDR3: CASSPGTLETQYF. CDR3 sequence (DNA): TGTGCCAGCAGCCCGGGGACTTTGGAGACCCAGTACTTC.

V gene TRBV5-1 combines with J gene TRBJ1-1, with unresolved D. This CDR3 spans 13 amino acids. Germline CDR1 reads SGHRS; CDR2 reads YFSETQ. V gave up 0 bases and J gave up 5 bases, with 8 bases separating them. In DNA, the CDR3 is TGCGCCAGCAGCTTGGACAGTAGTACTGAAGCTTTCTTT. Translation: CASSLDSSTEAFF.

The chain is built from TRBV5-1 and TRBJ1-2; 10 bases are a match to TRBD1. This CDR3 has 14 amino acids. CDR1 and CDR2 (germline): SGHRS, YFSETQ. With V trimmed by 2 bases and J by 3 bases, 1 base remained unmatched. The chain's CDR3 is CASSFGQGDYGYTF. The DNA of the CDR3 is TGCGCCAGCAGCTTTGGACAGGGGGACTATGGCTACACCTTC.

The chain joins TRBV2 to TRBJ1-5; D is possibly TRBD1 (5 bases). Germline loops: CDR1 SNHLY, CDR2 FYNNEI. This CDR3 contains 13 residues. The V end was cut by 6 bases, the J end by 2 bases, with 8 bases between. This chain's CDR3 is CASRGEGNQPQHF. CDR3 sequence (DNA): TGTGCCAGCAGGGGGGAGGGCAATCAGCCCCAGCATTTT.

The CDR3 region has the DNA TGCAGCGTTCGTCCGGGGGCCTACAATGAGCAGTTCTTC. This translates into CSVRPGAYNEQFF. The chain has TRBV29-1 and TRBJ2-1, with D perhaps matching TRBD2 (6 bases). V was cut by 5 bases and J by 2 bases, with 10 bases left in between. The CDR3 extends over 13 amino acids. CDR1 and CDR2 (germline): SQVTM, ANQGSEA.

The rearrangement joins TRBV7-2 to TRBJ2-2, with D unresolved. The CDR3 spans 16 residues. The germline V and J ends were trimmed by 3 bases and 5 bases, with 16 bases remaining between them. Germline CDR1 SGHTA, CDR2 FQGNSA. The CDR3 DNA is TGTGCCAGCAGCTTTTCCCCGCTGGGGAATACCGGGGAGCTGTTTTTT. This sequence encodes CASSFSPLGNTGELFF.